One and the same sample provided the 31 T cell receptor beta chains below, sequenced in a study of cytomegalovirus exposure and HLA in healthy donors. Repertoires were generated with immunoSEQ multiplex PCR, while TCRdb's copy carries only in-frame clones and drops some. The top ten clones hold less than 3.5% of a sample with under 150,000 clones, about 86% of them seen once. The sample taken for sequencing was PBMCs. Receptors were obtained from a man younger than 30 in good health and CMV-seronegative.

V is TRBV18 and J is TRBJ1-3; no clear D. This CDR3 is 17 amino acids long. Germline lookup yields CDR1 KGHSH and CDR2 LQKENI. V lost 3 bases, J lost 8 bases, and 23 bases lay in between. The CDR3 sequence is CASSPIGGYFSPDTIYF. DNA for the CDR3: TGTGCCAGCTCACCCATAGGAGGGTACTTTTCCCCAGACACCATATATTTT.

This clone showed up just a few times. The chain joins TRBV19 to TRBJ2-7, with a weak D call TRBD2 (5 bases). In germline, CDR1 is LNHDA, CDR2 SQIVND (reference sequence). CDR3 size: 15 residues. Trimming took 5 bases from V and 0 from J, leaving 14 bases between them. The CDR3 region is CASSAGRHFSYEQYF. CDR3 nucleotide sequence: TGTGCCAGTAGTGCGGGCAGGCACTTCTCCTACGAGCAGTACTTC.

This clone was observed a handful of times. This chain uses TRBV4-1 with TRBJ2-7, with 7 bases fitting TRBD1. Trimming took 5 bases from V and 3 from J; bases not matched to a gene: 10. Germline V CDR1 and CDR2: MGHRA, YSYEKL. The CDR3 runs to 15 residues. CDR3 DNA: TGCGCCAGCAGCGAAAGACAGGGCGGTATCTACGAGCAGTACTTC. Its protein product is CASSERQGGIYEQYF.

V gene TRBV6-6 combines with J gene TRBJ1-2, with D perhaps matching TRBD1 (5 bases). The germline gives CDR1 MNHNY, CDR2 SVGAGI (reference sequence). CDR3 size: 13 residues. The V end was cut by 0 bases, the J end by 4 bases, with 6 bases between. The CDR3 is CASSYSGAYGYTF. The CDR3 bases are TGTGCCAGCAGTTACTCAGGGGCCTATGGCTACACCTTC.

The chain recombines TRBV2 with TRBJ2-5; 7 nucleotides align to TRBD2. Germline lookup yields CDR1 SNHLY and CDR2 FYNNEI. CDR3 length: 13 amino acids. Germline trimming cut 2 bases from V and 7 bases from J; bases unmatched to any gene: 4. This CDR3 is CASSELGEGTQYF. CDR3 bases: TGTGCCAGCAGTGAATTGGGGGAGGGGACCCAGTACTTC.

The chain links TRBV5-6 to TRBJ1-2, with 9 bases fitting TRBD1. This CDR3 is 16 amino acids long. Germline trimming cut 0 bases from V and 7 bases from J; bases unmatched to any gene: 10. The germline CDR1 and CDR2 sequences are SGHDT and YYEEEE. This CDR3 is CASSLALGQGRGGYTF. CDR3 nucleotide sequence: TGTGCCAGCAGCTTGGCCTTGGGACAGGGTAGGGGTGGCTACACCTTC.

This clone has a single count. Here the CDR3 DNA reads TGTGCCAGAGTCCACATCCAAGAGACCCAGTACTTC. Translation: CARVHIQETQYF. This rearrangement joins TRBV27 to TRBJ2-5; the D is unclear. The germline V gene has CDR1 MNHEY and CDR2 SMNVEV (reference sequence). Trimming removed 9 bases from V and 1 base from J, with 9 bases in between. CDR3 size: 12 residues.

The chain is built from TRBV7-9 and TRBJ2-5; 7 bases match TRBD1. V was pared by 5 bases and J by 4 bases, with 4 bases of the junction left unmatched. The CDR3 is 13 amino acids. Germline loops: CDR1 SEHNR, CDR2 FQNEAQ (reference sequence). The CDR3 loop is CASSDREIETQYF. The DNA for the CDR3 is TGTGCCAGCAGCGACAGGGAAATAGAGACCCAGTACTTC.

The V and J genes are TRBV14 and TRBJ1-2, with a possible D match to TRBD1 (5 bases). Germline CDR1 reads SGHDN; CDR2 reads FVKESK. The CDR3 runs to 16 residues. Trimming stripped 0 bases from V and 0 bases from J, with 11 bases between. DNA of the CDR3: TGTGCCAGCAGCCAAGAATTCCGGGGGGCTAACTATGGCTACACCTTC. Its translation: CASSQEFRGANYGYTF.

The chain couples TRBV30 to TRBJ2-1, with 12 bases aligning to TRBD2. In germline, CDR1 is GTSNPN, CDR2 SVGIG (reference sequence). The CDR3 has 16 amino acids. The ends lost 2 bases at V and 2 bases at J; junction bases unmatched: 4. The CDR3 coding sequence is TGTGCCTGGAGTCCACGACTAGCGGGGGCCTACAATGAGCAGTTCTTC. Amino acid sequence: CAWSPRLAGAYNEQFF. The full variable domain, in which reference TRBV30 and TRBJ2-1 provide the parts outside the CDR3, is SQTIHQWPATLVQPVGSPLSLECTVEGTSNPNLYWYRQAAGRGLQLLFYSVGIGQISSEVPQNLSASRPQDRQFILSSKKLLLSDSGFYLCAWSPRLAGAYNEQFFGPGTRLTVL.

In DNA, the CDR3 is TGTGCCAGCAGCTTAGATGCGGGGGGCACAGATACGCAGTATTTT. Amino acid sequence: CASSLDAGGTDTQYF. The V call is TRBV11-2, the J call TRBJ2-3; 7 bases fit TRBD2. In germline, CDR1 is SGHAT, CDR2 FQNNGV. With V trimmed by 0 bases and J by 1 base, 1 base remained unmatched. This CDR3 is 15 amino acids long.

The V call is TRBV11-2, the J call TRBJ2-5; D may be TRBD2 (5 bases). Trimming removed 4 bases from V and 7 bases from J, with 16 bases in between. CDR3 size: 14 residues. Germline values: CDR1 SGHAT, CDR2 FQNNGV. This CDR3 reads CASSSGVGSRTQYF. In DNA, the CDR3 is TGTGCCAGCAGCTCCGGGGTCGGGTCAAGGACCCAGTACTTC.

The gene calls are TRBV7-8 and TRBJ1-1; possibly TRBD1 for D (6 bases). Trimming took off 5 bases at V and 4 bases at J, with 17 bases between the two ends. The CDR3 is 15 residues long. Germline V gives CDR1 SGHVS, CDR2 FQNEAQ. The CDR3 DNA follows: TGTGCCAGCAGCACCACCTGGGGGGGCGGCACTGAAGCTTTCTTT. The encoded protein is CASSTTWGGGTEAFF.

This clone occurred a few times. The V and J genes are TRBV9 and TRBJ2-7, with 9 bases matching TRBD2. CDR3 length: 15 residues. V was clipped by 0 bases and J by 2 bases; unmatched bases: 3. The germline V gene encodes CDR1 SGDLS and CDR2 YYNGEE. The CDR3 sequence is CASSVEAGGAYEQYF. DNA for the CDR3: TGTGCCAGCAGCGTAGAGGCGGGGGGGGCCTACGAGCAGTACTTC.

The rearrangement links TRBV4-3 to TRBJ2-1; TRBD1 matches at 7 bases. Germline V gene lookup returns CDR1 LGHNA and CDR2 YSLEER. The CDR3 spans 14 residues. Trimming cost V 1 base and J 8 bases; bases outside gene matches: 5. The CDR3 DNA is TGCGCCAGCAGCCAAGTTACAGGGGTGCATGAGCAGTTCTTC. Protein sequence: CASSQVTGVHEQFF.

J is TRBJ2-7 and V is TRBV7-8; TRBD1 might be the D (7 bases). The V gene's germline CDR1 is SGHVS and CDR2 FQNEAQ. This CDR3 comprises 15 residues. The ends were cut back, 3 bases at V and 3 bases at J, with 15 bases in the middle. CDR3 residues: CASSLFQGEVYEQYF. CDR3 bases: TGTGCCAGCAGCTTGTTTCAGGGGGAGGTCTACGAGCAGTACTTC.

This rearrangement joins TRBV5-8 to TRBJ2-1; 8 positions agree with TRBD1. The length of the CDR3 is 16 residues. J lost 10 bases, V lost 0 bases, and 12 bases had no gene match. Germline loops: CDR1 SGHTS, CDR2 YDEGEE. As DNA, the CDR3 is TGTGCCAGCAGCTTGGGCTCAGTTGGACAGGGTGGCGAGCAGTTCTTC. It codes for CASSLGSVGQGGEQFF.

The V call is TRBV15, the J call TRBJ1-5; 7 bases align to TRBD1. The CDR3 totals 14 residues. Germline trimming cut 0 bases from V and 6 bases from J; bases unmatched to any gene: 2. Per germline, CDR1 LNHNV and CDR2 YYDKDF (reference sequence). CDR3 bases: TGTGCCACCAGCAGAGAACAGGGGCGTCAGCCCCAGCATTTT. Translated, it gives CATSREQGRQPQHF.

This clone was seen just once. CDR3 loop: CASGPGTVYFHVYF. The CDR3 DNA sequence: TGTGCTAGTGGTCCCGGGACAGTCTACTTTCATGTATATTTT. This chain uses TRBV12-5 with TRBJ1-3; 7 bases fit TRBD1. After removal of 5 bases from V and 14 bases from J, the junction contained 15 bases not matched to a gene. The length of the CDR3 is 14 residues. CDR1 is LGHNT, CDR2 FRNRAP, per germline. Combining the CDR3 with reference TRBV12-5 and TRBJ1-3 gives the whole variable domain DARVTQTPRHKVTEMGQEVTMRCQPILGHNTVFWYRQTMMQGLELLAYFRNRAPLDDSGMPKDRFSAEMPDATLATLKIQPSEPRDSAVYFCASGPGTVYFHVYFGEGSWLTVV.

The J gene is TRBJ2-1, the V gene TRBV2, with 8 bases fitting TRBD1. The CDR3 contains 16 residues. Germline V gives CDR1 SNHLY, CDR2 FYNNEI. With V trimmed by 6 bases and J by 1 base, 8 bases remained unmatched. CDR3 loop: CASSSRQGSSYNEQFF. CDR3 bases: TGTGCCAGCAGCTCCCGACAGGGGTCATCCTACAATGAGCAGTTCTTC.

This clone has more than one count but fewer than ten. The rearrangement joins TRBV27 to TRBJ2-2, with no clear D. The V end lost 4 bases, the J end lost 5 bases, and 11 bases lay between the germline ends. The CDR3 runs 14 residues. CDR1 and CDR2 from the germline V gene are MNHEY and SMNVEV (reference sequence). The CDR3 DNA sequence: TGTGCCAGCAGTTACCTAGTTACAACCGGGGAGCTGTTTTTT. Translating gives CASSYLVTTGELFF.

V gene TRBV27 combines with J gene TRBJ2-5, with D unclear. The germline gives CDR1 MNHEY, CDR2 SMNVEV (reference sequence). This CDR3 is built from 12 residues. The V and J ends lost 5 bases and 5 bases respectively, with 9 bases between them. The CDR3 region is CASSPSGETQYF. The CDR3 DNA follows: TGTGCCAGCAGTCCCTCCGGGGAGACCCAGTACTTC.

V and J are TRBV27 and TRBJ2-1; 9 bases fit TRBD2. The trim removed 5 bases at V and 7 bases at J, leaving 9 bases unmatched. Germline V CDR1 and CDR2: MNHEY, SMNVEV (reference sequence). The CDR3 length is 15 residues. The CDR3 region has the DNA TGTGCCAGCAGTCCCGGTAGCGGGGGACTAAATGAGCAGTTCTTC. Its translation: CASSPGSGGLNEQFF.

This rearrangement joins TRBV7-8 to TRBJ2-3, with D uncertain. V gave up 1 base and J gave up 6 bases, with 8 bases separating them. Per the germline V gene, CDR1 is SGHVS and CDR2 is FQNEAQ. The CDR3 is 13 amino acids. DNA of the CDR3: TGTGCCAGCAGCTTAGTGTCAGTGGATACGCAGTATTTT. Translation gives CASSLVSVDTQYF.

The chain has TRBV5-1 and TRBJ1-2; 12 bases line up with TRBD1. This CDR3 is built from 14 residues. The germline V gene has CDR1 SGHRS and CDR2 YFSETQ. V lost 7 bases to trimming and J lost 6 bases; unmatched junction nucleotides: 7. In DNA form, the CDR3 reads TGCGCCAGCTCAACGGGACAGGGGGCGAATGGCTACACCTTC. Its translation: CASSTGQGANGYTF.

This clone is a singleton in its sample. This chain links TRBV2 with TRBJ2-2; maybe TRBD2 (5 bases). CDR1 is SNHLY and CDR2 is FYNNEI in the germline V gene. The V end lost 3 bases, the J end lost 6 bases, and 14 bases lay between the germline ends. The CDR3 loop spans 15 amino acids. For the CDR3, the DNA is TGTGCCAGCAGTGATGGCCTGAGGCGGGCCGGGGAGCTGTTTTTT. This translates into CASSDGLRRAGELFF.

This sequence joins TRBV7-8 and TRBJ2-5; 8 positions match TRBD2. CDR3 size: 15 residues. From germline, CDR1 is SGHVS and CDR2 FQNEAQ. J gave up 4 bases and V 5 bases, and 9 bases lay outside the gene matches. The DNA of the CDR3 is TGTGCCAGCAGCCCACTGGTCGGGAGGGTAGAGACCCAGTACTTC. The encoded protein is CASSPLVGRVETQYF.

The chain links TRBV4-1 to TRBJ2-1, with D maybe TRBD1 (6 bases). Germline CDR1 and CDR2: MGHRA and YSYEKL. The length of the CDR3 is 17 residues. The V and J ends lost 4 bases and 0 bases respectively, with 16 bases between them. CDR3 coding DNA: TGCGCCAGCAGCCCAGGGGACCTGTCGAGCTCCTACAATGAGCAGTTCTTC. Encoded protein: CASSPGDLSSSYNEQFF.

The rearrangement links TRBV9 to TRBJ2-7; possible D gene TRBD2, 6 bases. Trimming pared 5 bases from V and 0 bases from J, leaving 12 bases between. This CDR3 spans 14 amino acids. Germline values: CDR1 SGDLS, CDR2 YYNGEE. CDR3 in DNA: TGTGCCAGCAGTAATAGCGGAAGCTCCTACGAGCAGTACTTC. Amino acid sequence: CASSNSGSSYEQYF. Drawing the rest from reference TRBV9 and TRBJ2-7, the complete variable domain is DSGVTQTPKHLITATGQRVTLRCSPRSGDLSVYWYQQSLDQGLQFLIQYYNGEERAKGNILERFSAQQFPDLHSELNLSSLELGDSALYFCASSNSGSSYEQYFGPGTRLTVT.

As for this clone: Other DNA sequences of this sample code for an identical CDR3. The CDR3 here is CASSLSGSYEQYF. The DNA for the CDR3 is TGTGCCAGCAGCTTATCGGGATCCTACGAGCAGTACTTC. The rearrangement uses TRBV7-2 and TRBJ2-7, with D possibly matching TRBD2 (5 bases). The CDR3 extends over 13 amino acids. Germline loops: CDR1 SGHTA, CDR2 FQGNSA. Trimming stripped 2 bases from V and 1 base from J, with 6 bases between.

The V call is TRBV7-2, the J call TRBJ2-1; 11 bases align to TRBD2. CDR1 is SGHTA, CDR2 FQGNSA, per germline. The ends lost 4 bases at V and 0 bases at J; junction bases unmatched: 11. The CDR3 extends over 19 amino acids. This CDR3 reads CASSSRLAGLTSSYNEQFF. CDR3 in DNA: TGTGCCAGCAGCTCACGACTAGCGGGACTCACTAGCTCCTACAATGAGCAGTTCTTC. The entire variable domain, with the rest obtained from reference TRBV7-2 and TRBJ2-1, is as follows: GAGVSQSPSNKVTEKGKDVELRCDPISGHTALYWYRQSLGQGLEFLIYFQGNSAPDKSGLPSDRFSAERTGGSVSTLTIQRTQQEDSAVYLCASSSRLAGLTSSYNEQFFGPGTRLTVL.